This T cell receptor beta chain is drawn from a study of T cell responses to AZD1222 COVID-19 vaccine. Study details: Second doses that came at about 4 or about 12 weeks were put together. Regarding the study as a whole: The study reported that nearly half of spike-specific TCRs target unmutated variant regions. The donor group comprised mostly white British people and more females; the analysis possibly underestimated clonal diversity.

CDR1 and CDR2 from the germline V gene are ENHRY and SYGVKD. The V end lost 4 bases, the J end lost 5 bases, and 17 bases lay between the germline ends. The CDR3 consists of 15 residues. This clone has only one observation. Its target is unknown. Profiling relied on immunoSEQ multiplex PCR, and the TCRdb table lists in-frame clones only, not all of them. Of about 140,000 clones detected, about 87% appear once; the ten largest clones hold just over 5.5%. The TCR originated in an adult in good health. Sequences were derived from peripheral blood, sampled on day 0 of AZD1222 vaccination. J is TRBJ1-2 and V is TRBV10-3; D is possibly TRBD1 (5 bases). CDR3 loop: CAISVSRIKGYGYTF. The CDR3 bases are TGTGCCATCAGTGTTTCCAGGATTAAGGGGTATGGCTACACCTTC.